The next 22 T cell receptor beta chains were all read from a single sample in a study of cytomegalovirus exposure and HLA in healthy donors. With 60 Vbeta and 13 Jbeta primers, the PCR was carried out. Profiling relied on immunoSEQ multiplex PCR, and the TCRdb table lists in-frame clones only, not all of them. The repertoire holds over 200,000 clones, with approximately 82% as singletons. Specimen: PBMCs. These TCRs come from a middle-aged woman in good health and CMV-seronegative.

The chain employs TRBV13 and TRBJ1-6; 7 nucleotides match TRBD1. Germline V gene lookup returns CDR1 PRHDT and CDR2 FYEKMQ (reference sequence). With 2 bases clipped from V and 7 bases from J, the junction kept 5 bases outside the gene matches. The CDR3 has 15 residues. CDR3 loop: CASSLRTGTNSPLHF. The CDR3 region has the DNA TGTGCCAGCAGCTTACGGACAGGAACAAATTCACCCCTCCACTTT.

This chain joins TRBV19 and TRBJ2-5; TRBD1 agrees at 9 bases. Near its end, the DNA agrees better with TRBJ2-7, so the J call may be wrong. The CDR3 covers 14 residues. The germline gives CDR1 LNHDA, CDR2 SQIVND (reference sequence). In nucleotides, the CDR3 is TGTGCCAGTAGTTCCTGGGACAGGGTCTACGAGCAGTACTTC. Encoded protein: CASSSWDRVYEQYF.

This clone is a singleton in its sample. J is TRBJ2-7 and V is TRBV18, with D maybe TRBD1 (5 bases). Germline V lookup: CDR1 KGHSH, CDR2 LQKENI. V was trimmed by 3 bases and J by 3 bases, leaving 12 bases between them. The CDR3 runs to 14 residues. CDR3 nucleotides: TGTGCCAGCTCACCTCAGGGATCGGTCTACGAGCAGTACTTC. It encodes CASSPQGSVYEQYF.

This chain links TRBV9 with TRBJ2-6, with D maybe TRBD1 (7 bases). CDR3 length equals 20 residues. Germline V CDR1 and CDR2: SGDLS, YYNGEE. Trimming took 3 bases from V and 7 from J, leaving 29 bases between them. The CDR3 is CASSGGPGQTRLWGANVLTF. In DNA, the CDR3 is TGTGCCAGCAGCGGGGGCCCGGGACAGACTAGACTCTGGGGCGCCAACGTCCTGACTTTC.

V and J are TRBV30 and TRBJ2-5, with a weak D call TRBD1 (6 bases). The CDR3 loop spans 15 amino acids. Trimming took off 4 bases at V and 4 bases at J, with 19 bases between the two ends. Germline values: CDR1 GTSNPN, CDR2 SVGIG (reference sequence). The CDR3 coding sequence is TGTGCCTGGACCCAAGGGGCAGGGGTCGGAGAGACCCAGTACTTC. Its translation: CAWTQGAGVGETQYF. The whole variable domain, remainder taken from reference TRBV30 and TRBJ2-5, is SQTIHQWPATLVQPVGSPLSLECTVEGTSNPNLYWYRQAAGRGLQLLFYSVGIGQISSEVPQNLSASRPQDRQFILSSKKLLLSDSGFYLCAWTQGAGVGETQYFGPGTRLLVL.

V and J are TRBV6-5 and TRBJ1-2; 9 bases map to TRBD1. Germline V gene lookup returns CDR1 MNHEY and CDR2 SVGAGI. Trimming at V came to 0 bases and at J to 8 bases, leaving 1 base not matched to a gene. The CDR3 is 13 residues long. This chain's CDR3 is CASSYSTGGGYTF. In DNA form, the CDR3 reads TGTGCCAGCAGTTACTCGACAGGGGGGGGCTACACCTTC.

This rearrangement joins TRBV7-9 to TRBJ1-5; 8 nucleotides line up with TRBD1. Germline assignment: CDR1 SEHNR and CDR2 FQNEAQ (reference sequence). V lost 7 bases to trimming and J lost 7 bases; unmatched junction nucleotides: 6. The CDR3 totals 13 residues. The DNA of the CDR3 is TGTGCCAGCACCCGGACAGGGTCCCAGCCCCAGCATTTT. This codes for CASTRTGSQPQHF.

On this clone: The junction shows a germline mismatch at one end, possibly a read error. The genes are TRBV28 and TRBJ1-2; D might be TRBD1 (5 bases). CDR1 is MDHEN, CDR2 SYDVKM, per germline. This CDR3 is 16 amino acids long. The CDR3 DNA follows: TGTGCCAGCAGTTCGCCAGGGCCCCGTACTGAATATGGCTACCCCTTC. Amino acids: CASSSPGPRTEYGYPF.

The gene calls are TRBV11-2 and TRBJ2-7; 8 nucleotides agree with TRBD2. Losses at the gene ends were 5 bases for V and 3 bases for J; bases not matched to a gene: 12. This CDR3 comprises 16 residues. Germline CDR1 is SGHAT and CDR2 is FQNNGV. This CDR3 is CASSRFRGSGVYEQYF. CDR3 in DNA: TGTGCCAGCAGCAGATTCCGTGGTAGCGGGGTCTACGAGCAGTACTTC. Full variable domain (outside the CDR3, taken from reference TRBV11-2 and TRBJ2-7): EAGVAQSPRYKIIEKRQSVAFWCNPISGHATLYWYQQILGQGPKLLIQFQNNGVVDDSQLPKDRFSAERLKGVDSTLKIQPAKLEDSAVYLCASSRFRGSGVYEQYFGPGTRLTVT.

The V and J genes are TRBV5-4 and TRBJ2-5; TRBD1 agrees at 9 bases. Trimming took 7 bases from V and 3 from J; bases not matched to a gene: 7. Per germline, CDR1 SGHNT and CDR2 YYREEE (reference sequence). The CDR3 is 14 residues long. The CDR3 sequence: CASGNRDREETQYF. CDR3 DNA sequence: TGTGCCAGCGGCAACCGGGACAGGGAAGAGACCCAGTACTTC.

The J gene is TRBJ1-3, the V gene TRBV30; D ambiguous. V dropped 0 bases and J dropped 0 bases, with 12 bases sitting between them. CDR3 size: 16 residues. Germline V gives CDR1 GTSNPN, CDR2 SVGIG (reference sequence). The CDR3 nucleotides read TGTGCCTGGAGTGTATTGGTGGGCAGCTCTGGAAACACCATATATTTT. The encoded protein is CAWSVLVGSSGNTIYF.

This clone was seen a single time. V gene TRBV10-1 combines with J gene TRBJ2-2; TRBD2 agrees at 10 bases. This CDR3 region has 16 residues. The V gene's germline CDR1 is WNHNN and CDR2 SYGVQD (reference sequence). Losses at the gene ends were 3 bases for V and 6 bases for J; bases not matched to a gene: 7. This CDR3 is CASSDSKRGGAGELFF. The CDR3 DNA reads as TGCGCCAGCAGTGATTCGAAGCGGGGGGGCGCCGGGGAGCTGTTTTTT.

The chain has TRBV27 and TRBJ2-2; D unresolved. With 1 base removed from V and 5 bases from J, the gap between germline ends came to 14 bases. The CDR3 runs to 16 residues. CDR1 MNHEY and CDR2 SMNVEV come from the germline V gene (reference sequence). The CDR3 DNA reads TGTGCCAGCAGTTTATTTTTCCCTGCCGGGACCGGGGAGCTGTTTTTT. Translated: CASSLFFPAGTGELFF.

J is TRBJ2-5 and V is TRBV5-1; 7 nucleotides align to TRBD1. The CDR3 is 15 amino acids. Germline CDR1 reads SGHRS; CDR2 reads YFSETQ. The trim removed 0 bases at V and 0 bases at J, leaving 2 bases unmatched. CDR3 coding DNA: TGCGCCAGCAGCTTGGGAGGGGGCAACCAAGAGACCCAGTACTTC. Protein: CASSLGGGNQETQYF.

J is TRBJ1-1 and V is TRBV6-6; 9 bases are shared with TRBD1. Germline V gene data show CDR1 as MNHNY and CDR2 as SVGAGI (reference sequence). J gave up 8 bases and V 5 bases, and 6 bases lay outside the gene matches. The CDR3 consists of 13 residues. DNA of the CDR3: TGTGCCAGCAGTCCCCGGGACAGGGCCGAAGCTTTCTTT. It is translated as CASSPRDRAEAFF.

This rearrangement joins TRBV11-3 to TRBJ2-3; 7 bases line up with TRBD2. V was clipped by 5 bases and J by 7 bases; unmatched bases: 9. The CDR3 sequence is 14 residues long. CDR1 is SGHNT and CDR2 is YENEEA in the germline V gene. CDR3 DNA: TGTGCCAGCAGCGCCCCGGGGGGATGGAATACGCAGTATTTT. Translating it yields CASSAPGGWNTQYF.

This clone has only one observation. This chain connects TRBV10-1 to TRBJ2-7; TRBD1 matches 8 bases. J was trimmed by 4 bases and V by 3 bases; bases with no gene match: 5. The CDR3 consists of 14 residues. Germline assignment: CDR1 WNHNN and CDR2 SYGVQD (reference sequence). This chain's CDR3 is CASSDGTGQYEQYF. The CDR3 DNA follows: TGCGCCAGCAGTGACGGGACAGGTCAATACGAGCAGTACTTC.

J is TRBJ2-7 and V is TRBV19, with D perhaps matching TRBD2 (6 bases). The CDR3 runs 13 residues. Trimming took off 6 bases at V and 4 bases at J, with 13 bases between the two ends. The germline CDR1 and CDR2 sequences are LNHDA and SQIVND (reference sequence). CDR3: CASSAGLSYEQYF. CDR3 bases: TGTGCCAGTAGCGCGGGACTTTCTTACGAGCAGTACTTC.

The V and J genes are TRBV5-1 and TRBJ2-6; the D gene is possibly TRBD1 (6 bases). This CDR3 is built from 16 residues. The V gene lost 2 bases and the J gene lost 3 bases, with 12 bases spanning the gap. Germline loops: CDR1 SGHRS, CDR2 YFSETQ. The CDR3 nucleotides are TGCGCCAGCAGCTTACCAACAGGGTTTGGGGCCAACGTCCTGACTTTC. This codes for CASSLPTGFGANVLTF.

The V call is TRBV7-9, the J call TRBJ2-5; perhaps TRBD2 as D (6 bases). The DNA end favors TRBJ2-7, so the J call may be wrong. The CDR3 is 16 residues long. Looked up from germline, CDR1 is SEHNR and CDR2 is FQNEAQ (reference sequence). The CDR3 sequence is CASSSTLRGPPYEQYF. In nucleotides, the CDR3 is TGTGCCAGCAGCTCTACACTGCGGGGCCCGCCATACGAGCAGTACTTC.

J is TRBJ1-1 and V is TRBV2, with a weak D call TRBD1 (6 bases). The CDR3 length is 15 residues. CDR1 and CDR2 from the germline V gene are SNHLY and FYNNEI. V was shortened by 3 bases and J by 7 bases, with 18 bases between the two germline ends. The CDR3 nucleotides read TGTGCCAGCAGTGAGAGTGCCACAGGGTATGGTGAAGCTTTCTTT. It specifies CASSESATGYGEAFF.

To note about this clone: This specimen includes other DNA sequences encoding the same CDR3. The CDR3 DNA follows: TGTGCCAGCAGCCTGTGGCGGGAGACCCAGTACTTC. This encodes CASSLWRETQYF. The chain uses TRBV5-6 and TRBJ2-5; D is unclear. CDR1 and CDR2 (germline): SGHDT, YYEEEE. The V end was cut by 4 bases, the J end by 5 bases, with 9 bases between. The CDR3 is made up of 12 amino acids.